Below are 25 T cell receptor beta chains sequenced from a single sample in a study of shared T cell receptors in the human thymus. Data came from immunoSEQ multiplex PCR; TCRdb stores just in-frame clones and leaves some out. The sample lists some 640,000 clones, approximately 89% occurring once. The sample also formed part of further work on human thymus T cells.

Input material: thymocytes. Every receptor here comes from a boy under two years old with a congenital heart defect.

This chain connects TRBV27 to TRBJ1-6; D is ambiguous. V was shortened by 5 bases and J by 3 bases, with 14 bases between the two germline ends. The germline V gene encodes CDR1 MNHEY and CDR2 SMNVEV (reference sequence). The CDR3 length is 16 residues. CDR3 bases: TGTGCCAGCAGTCCCACAGACATTGACTATAATTCACCCCTCCACTTT. It encodes CASSPTDIDYNSPLHF.

This clone showed up just once. This chain links TRBV7-2 with TRBJ1-2, with TRBD1 matching 11 bases. V dropped 0 bases and J dropped 4; count of bases not matched to a gene: 1. This CDR3 is built from 15 residues. Germline V lookup: CDR1 SGHTA, CDR2 FQGNSA. The CDR3: CASSLAGTGGYGYTF. As DNA, the CDR3 is TGTGCCAGCAGCTTAGCCGGGACAGGGGGCTATGGCTACACCTTC. The complete variable domain, with remaining parts taken from reference TRBV7-2 and TRBJ1-2, reads GAGVSQSPSNKVTEKGKDVELRCDPISGHTALYWYRQSLGQGLEFLIYFQGNSAPDKSGLPSDRFSAERTGGSVSTLTIQRTQQEDSAVYLCASSLAGTGGYGYTFGSGTRLTVV.

The rearrangement links TRBV11-2 to TRBJ2-7, with D possibly being TRBD1 (6 bases). This CDR3 spans 15 amino acids. V dropped 1 base and J dropped 2 bases, with 12 bases sitting between them. Germline CDR1 SGHAT, CDR2 FQNNGV. CDR3 DNA sequence: TGTGCCAGCAGCTTAGCCACTAACAGGGCCTACGAGCAGTACTTC. Residues: CASSLATNRAYEQYF.

The chain links TRBV5-5 to TRBJ1-5, with 9 bases lining up with TRBD1. With 4 bases clipped from V and 5 bases from J, the junction kept 10 bases outside the gene matches. The CDR3 sequence is 16 residues long. CDR1 is SGHKS, CDR2 YYEKEE, per germline (reference sequence). DNA for the CDR3: TGTGCCAGCAGCACTACCGGGACAGGGATTGATCAGCCCCAGCATTTT. This sequence encodes CASSTTGTGIDQPQHF.

The rearrangement uses TRBV6-5 and TRBJ2-1, with no clear D. In germline, CDR1 is MNHEY, CDR2 SVGAGI. V was shortened by 5 bases and J by 4 bases, with 9 bases between the two germline ends. This CDR3 is 13 amino acids long. The CDR3 region has the DNA TGTGCCAGCAGTACCCCGGTTTACAATGAGCAGTTCTTC. Translated: CASSTPVYNEQFF.

The sample holds one count of this clone. The J gene is TRBJ2-1, the V gene TRBV30, with 8 bases matching TRBD2. The germline gives CDR1 GTSNPN, CDR2 SVGIG (reference sequence). This CDR3 has 14 residues. V was pared by 5 bases and J by 3 bases, with 6 bases of the junction left unmatched. The chain's CDR3 is CAWGASGFYNEQFF. CDR3 nucleotide sequence: TGTGCCTGGGGGGCTAGCGGGTTCTACAATGAGCAGTTCTTC.

This chain joins TRBV5-1 and TRBJ2-5, with TRBD1 as a possible D gene (6 bases). The CDR3 extends over 13 amino acids. Trimming took 4 bases from V and 3 from J, leaving 10 bases between them. Germline values: CDR1 SGHRS, CDR2 YFSETQ. The CDR3 is CASSGGQKETQYF. The CDR3, as DNA: TGCGCCAGCAGCGGGGGACAAAAAGAGACCCAGTACTTC.

The V gene is TRBV28, the J gene TRBJ2-6; 12 bases line up with TRBD1. The V segment lost 10 bases and the J segment 0 bases; nucleotides outside the gene matches: 13. The V gene's germline CDR1 is MDHEN and CDR2 SYDVKM. The CDR3 is made up of 19 amino acids. CDR3 bases: TGTGCCATCGACCCGATCCGGGACAGGGGGCTCTCTGGGGCCAACGTCCTGACTTTC. Its protein product is CAIDPIRDRGLSGANVLTF.

The J gene is TRBJ1-2, the V gene TRBV5-1; 8 nucleotides match TRBD1. After removal of 0 bases from V and 6 bases from J, the junction contained 13 bases not matched to a gene. This CDR3 is built from 17 residues. The germline CDR1 and CDR2 sequences are SGHRS and YFSETQ. The CDR3 protein is CASSLDATGDKKNGYTF. In nucleotides, the CDR3 is TGCGCCAGCAGCTTGGACGCGACAGGGGATAAGAAGAATGGCTACACCTTC.

The gene calls are TRBV5-1 and TRBJ2-5, with 12 positions matching TRBD1. There are 19 residues in the CDR3. Germline V gene lookup returns CDR1 SGHRS and CDR2 YFSETQ. V dropped 7 bases and J dropped 5; count of bases not matched to a gene: 21. The CDR3 nucleotides are TGCGCCAGCGTCGAGGGACAGGGGGCCGCGGGAGGCACGTGGGAGACCCAGTACTTC. Amino acid sequence: CASVEGQGAAGGTWETQYF.

This clone turned up a few times. The chain links TRBV7-9 to TRBJ2-7; TRBD1 might be the D (6 bases). Trimming removed 1 base from V and 3 bases from J, with 7 bases in between. The CDR3 sequence is 13 residues long. Germline V gene sequence: CDR1 SEHNR, CDR2 FQNEAQ (reference sequence). The DNA of the CDR3 is TGTGCCAGCAGCTTAGAGGGGGTCTACGAGCAGTACTTC. It specifies CASSLEGVYEQYF.

This chain uses TRBV5-1 with TRBJ2-1; 11 positions agree with TRBD2. This CDR3 region has 17 residues. The J segment lost 4 bases and the V segment lost 3 bases, leaving 9 bases of the junction unmatched. Germline V gene sequence: CDR1 SGHRS, CDR2 YFSETQ. CDR3 residues: CASSSPPGLADYNEQFF. CDR3 nucleotides: TGCGCCAGCAGCTCCCCACCGGGACTAGCGGATTACAATGAGCAGTTCTTC.

This chain uses TRBV27 with TRBJ2-7, with D uncertain. V gave up 5 bases and J gave up 3 bases, with 11 bases separating them. This CDR3 has 13 amino acids. Germline values: CDR1 MNHEY, CDR2 SMNVEV (reference sequence). CDR3 region: CASSSRFNYEQYF. DNA of the CDR3: TGTGCCAGCAGTAGTCGGTTTAACTACGAGCAGTACTTC.

The J gene is TRBJ1-2, the V gene TRBV5-8; D gene ambiguous. V dropped 4 bases and J dropped 6 bases, with 13 bases sitting between them. This CDR3 comprises 13 residues. The germline gives CDR1 SGHTS, CDR2 YDEGEE. The DNA for the CDR3 is TGTGCCAGCAGCGGGAGCCGGCACCATGGCTACACCTTC. This codes for CASSGSRHHGYTF.

This chain uses TRBV10-2 with TRBJ2-4; 8 bases line up with TRBD2. The CDR3 is 15 residues long. J gave up 7 bases and V 3 bases, and 8 bases lay outside the gene matches. CDR1 is WSHSY and CDR2 is SAAADI in the germline V gene. The CDR3 DNA reads as TGCGCCAGCAGTGACAAGCGGGAGATTGTGAACATTCAGTACTTC. It codes for CASSDKREIVNIQYF.

V usage is TRBV19 and J usage is TRBJ2-1, with D possibly TRBD1 on 5 matching bases. From germline, CDR1 is LNHDA and CDR2 SQIVND (reference sequence). The CDR3 loop spans 11 amino acids. The germline V and J ends were trimmed by 6 bases and 9 bases, with 9 bases remaining between them. The CDR3 region has the DNA TGTGCCAGTAGACAGACAGTTGAGCAGTTCTTC. Protein sequence: CASRQTVEQFF.

This chain links TRBV5-6 with TRBJ2-7, with 11 bases identical to TRBD2. J gave up 0 bases and V 4 bases, and 9 bases lay outside the gene matches. Germline-derived CDR1 and CDR2 are SGHDT and YYEEEE. The CDR3 sequence is 17 residues long. The CDR3 protein is CASSERRLAGLSYEQYF. In DNA, the CDR3 is TGTGCCAGCAGCGAAAGACGACTAGCGGGGCTCTCCTACGAGCAGTACTTC.

This sequence joins TRBV18 and TRBJ1-2; 7 positions match TRBD1. Germline loops: CDR1 KGHSH, CDR2 LQKENI. The CDR3 has 11 amino acids. V shed 9 bases and J 5 bases; nucleotides not matched to a gene: 3. Here the CDR3 reads CASGTAYGYTF. DNA of the CDR3: TGTGCCAGTGGGACAGCGTATGGCTACACCTTC.

This rearrangement joins TRBV4-2 to TRBJ2-3; TRBD1 matches at 12 bases. Germline CDR1 LGHNA, CDR2 YNFKEQ. V shed 1 base, J shed 4 bases, and the junction held 3 bases outside the gene matches. This CDR3 comprises 16 residues. The CDR3 loop reads CASSQGDRGLADTQYF. The CDR3 nucleotides are TGTGCCAGCAGCCAAGGGGACAGGGGGCTTGCAGATACGCAGTATTTT.

The CDR3 region is CAALGGQGGETQYF. The DNA of the CDR3 is TGTGCCGCCCTGGGGGGACAGGGAGGAGAGACCCAGTACTTC. The chain combines TRBV28 with TRBJ2-5; 9 nucleotides line up with TRBD1. Germline loops: CDR1 MDHEN, CDR2 SYDVKM. CDR3 length equals 14 residues. Germline trimming cut 11 bases from V and 4 bases from J; bases unmatched to any gene: 11.

V and J are TRBV28 and TRBJ2-3; possible D gene TRBD2, 8 bases. V lost 6 bases to trimming and J lost 4 bases, with 11 bases between them. The CDR3 has 13 amino acids. Germline lookup yields CDR1 MDHEN and CDR2 SYDVKM. CDR3 amino acids: CASSGRGPDTQYF. CDR3 coding DNA: TGTGCCAGCAGCGGGAGGGGGCCAGATACGCAGTATTTT.

The rearrangement joins TRBV27 to TRBJ2-7; possibly TRBD2 for D (5 bases). The germline gives CDR1 MNHEY, CDR2 SMNVEV (reference sequence). The CDR3 is 14 amino acids. The germline V and J ends were trimmed by 9 bases and 4 bases, with 19 bases remaining between them. The CDR3 DNA sequence: TGTGCCAGTCGTTCCTTTGAGGGCAGGTACGAGCAGTACTTC. Protein: CASRSFEGRYEQYF.

The rearrangement uses TRBV6-1 and TRBJ2-7, with a possible D match to TRBD1 (6 bases). The CDR3 is 14 amino acids. From germline, CDR1 is MNHNS and CDR2 SASEGT. V lost 3 bases, J lost 2 bases, and 11 bases lay in between. The CDR3 reads CASSDVRGTYEQYF. The CDR3 DNA reads as TGTGCCAGCAGTGATGTCAGGGGAACCTACGAGCAGTACTTC.

The rearrangement uses TRBV7-9 and TRBJ2-3, with D possibly TRBD2 on 5 matching bases. Trimming removed 7 bases at V and 3 bases at J, with 14 bases between. CDR1 is SEHNR, CDR2 FQNEAQ, per germline (reference sequence). This CDR3 is built from 14 residues. CDR3 coding DNA: TGTGCCAGCACCTTCAGCCCGGGAACAGATACGCAGTATTTT. Residues: CASTFSPGTDTQYF.

J is TRBJ1-5 and V is TRBV27, with 8 bases that match TRBD1. J lost 2 bases, V lost 4 bases, and 13 bases had no gene match. The length of the CDR3 is 18 residues. The germline V gene encodes CDR1 MNHEY and CDR2 SMNVEV (reference sequence). The DNA for the CDR3 is TGTGCCAGCAGTTCTCGATCCCAGGGGGCGCAGGGCAATCAGCCCCAGCATTTT. As protein: CASSSRSQGAQGNQPQHF.